These 6 T cell receptor beta chains came from one sample sequenced in a study of cytomegalovirus exposure and HLA in healthy donors. The PCR made use of 60 Vbeta and 13 Jbeta primers. Clones were read by immunoSEQ multiplex PCR, and TCRdb kept only the in-frame ones, dropping some. The table includes 100,000 to 130,000 clones, about 84% detected once. The specimen was PBMCs. These receptors all stem from a man aged 30 to 39 in good health and CMV-seronegative.

This clone was recorded a few times. J is TRBJ2-3 and V is TRBV6-4; 8 bases line up with TRBD2. Losses at the gene ends were 4 bases for V and 2 bases for J; bases not matched to a gene: 5. Germline assignment: CDR1 MRHNA and CDR2 SNTAGT. The CDR3 spans 15 residues. CDR3 coding DNA: TGTGCCAGCAGTGTCACTAGCGGCAACACAGATACGCAGTATTTT. Translation: CASSVTSGNTDTQYF.

A single count supports this clone. The chain uses TRBV2 and TRBJ2-5; TRBD1 matches 8 bases. Germline trimming cut 2 bases from V and 1 base from J; bases unmatched to any gene: 9. CDR1 is SNHLY and CDR2 is FYNNEI in the germline V gene. This CDR3 has 17 amino acids. The CDR3 coding sequence is TGTGCCAGCAGTGAACGGAGGGGAGGACAGGGCCAAGAGACCCAGTACTTC. Protein product: CASSERRGGQGQETQYF. The full variable domain, in which reference TRBV2 and TRBJ2-5 provide the parts outside the CDR3, is EPEVTQTPSHQVTQMGQEVILRCVPISNHLYFYWYRQILGQKVEFLVSFYNNEISEKSEIFDDQFSVERPDGSNFTLKIRSTKLEDSAMYFCASSERRGGQGQETQYFGPGTRLLVL.

The chain carries TRBV9 and TRBJ1-5; 7 nucleotides align to TRBD1. The CDR3 spans 14 residues. V shed 2 bases and J 6 bases; nucleotides not matched to a gene: 5. Germline V lookup: CDR1 SGDLS, CDR2 YYNGEE. This chain's CDR3 is CASSVGQAGQPQHF. CDR3 coding DNA: TGTGCCAGCAGCGTCGGACAGGCGGGTCAGCCCCAGCATTTT.

The chain links TRBV6-1 to TRBJ1-5, with D maybe TRBD1 (6 bases). V was clipped by 6 bases and J by 1 base, with 10 bases between them. Germline loops: CDR1 MNHNS, CDR2 SASEGT. This CDR3 region has 14 residues. CDR3 residues: CASRAGQSNQPQHF. The CDR3 nucleotides read TGTGCCAGCAGGGCAGGACAGAGCAATCAGCCCCAGCATTTT.

This sequence joins TRBV7-2 and TRBJ2-3; TRBD2 matches at 7 bases. Unmatched junction bases numbered 7, after V lost 5 bases and J lost 5 bases. Germline V lookup: CDR1 SGHTA, CDR2 FQGNSA. CDR3 size: 14 residues. CDR3: CASSRGRALDTQYF. The CDR3 DNA is TGTGCCAGCAGCCGGGGGAGGGCCTTAGATACGCAGTATTTT.

This sequence joins TRBV7-8 and TRBJ1-1; no clear D. The CDR3 contains 15 residues. V was pared by 0 bases and J by 2 bases, with 10 bases between. Germline CDR1 is SGHVS and CDR2 is FQNEAQ. CDR3 sequence reads: CASSLARATNTEAFF. CDR3 DNA sequence: TGTGCCAGCAGCTTAGCGCGGGCCACAAACACTGAAGCTTTCTTT.